This record concerns one T cell receptor beta chain sequence. This clonotype occurred many times. Its binding antigen is unknown. Base-call qualities are not available, and no considerably larger clone is one nucleotide away. The treatment or condition label corresponds to: in vitro stimulation with specific CMV peptide epitopes to enrich CMV-specific T cells. This entry belongs to a study of T cell repertoires in cytomegalovirus infection (dated by TCRdb to the late 2010s). With respect to the entire study: Peptide stimulations targeted recently identified HLA-C-restricted CMV epitopes, whose presentation resists viral immunomodulation, together with well-studied HLA-B-restricted epitopes. The HLA type of each donor mattered for the analysis, because public TCR beta signatures pointed to carriage of CMV infection along with the matching HLA type. Overall study results and their limits: In both this cohort and an independent cohort of over 350 donors, the cumulative frequency of public TCR beta family members distinguished carriers of CMV infection plus the relevant HLA type. The ex vivo response was dominated by HLA-C-restricted CMV-specific TCR beta clonotypes, and the single most frequent clonotype in two of eight donors was supplied by these HLA-C-restricted clonotypes.

TCRdb shows the sequencer as Illumina HiSeq 1500. Using fastp trimming at Q25 and MiXCR clonotype assembly, TCRdb reanalyzed the public sequencing data and kept in-frame beta chains. Rows with a matching CDR3 protein are joined into one entry that keeps the most common DNA and genes. The table for this sample lists fewer than 850,000 distinct CDR3 sequences; almost 30% of them were counted only once. The leading ten clones occupy around 13% of the sample. The CDR3 runs 14 residues from the cysteine to the phenylalanine. Only the CDR3 DNA is retained, 42 bases long and in frame from the first base. Based on the germline V gene, the CDR1 and CDR2 sequences are SGHVS and FQNEAQ. Deletion took 4 bases off V and 5 bases off J, with a span of 14 bases between the germline ends.

The source is a human donor in good health (CMV status not recorded). Some clones in this sample may be carry-over from other donors' samples. The chain is made from TRBV7-8 and TRBJ2-5, with the identity of the D gene unclear. Sequencing was performed on cultured CD8+ T cells from PBMCs, taken from culture after CMV antigen stimulation. The nucleotides are TGTGCCAGCAGCTCAAGTTCGCGCGGCGAGACCCAGTACTTC. Translated, it gives CASSSSSRGETQYF.